One and the same sample provided the 8 T cell receptor beta chains below, sequenced in a study of shared clonotypes between healthy human individuals. The repertoire was sequenced with immunoSEQ multiplex PCR; TCRdb's copy has only in-frame clones and lacks some. The table lists more than 500,000 clones, approximately 96% of them singletons. In the naive CD8 group, cells lacked CD45RO and were positively selected for CCR7, so terminally differentiated effector memory CD45RA+ cells were left out. Sequences were obtained from naive CD8+ T cells sorted from blood. These receptors were collected from a woman younger than 45 in good health.

The J gene is TRBJ2-7, the V gene TRBV19; D gene unclear. Per the germline V gene, CDR1 is LNHDA and CDR2 is SQIVND (reference sequence). V shed 1 base and J shed 3 bases, with 10 bases lying between them. CDR3 length equals 14 residues. DNA for the CDR3: TGTGCCAGTAGTATAGTCAACACGGTCTACGAGCAGTACTTC. Translating gives CASSIVNTVYEQYF.

The V gene is TRBV6-5, the J gene TRBJ2-2, with a weak D call TRBD1 (6 bases). Trimming cost V 4 bases and J 3 bases, with 9 bases left between them. The CDR3 is 14 residues long. Germline V CDR1 and CDR2: MNHEY, SVGAGI. In DNA, the CDR3 is TGTGCCAGCAGTTTTTCAGGGGACACCGGGGAGCTGTTTTTT. Its translation is CASSFSGDTGELFF.

The chain recombines TRBV19 with TRBJ1-5; D is possibly TRBD1 (6 bases). CDR1 and CDR2 (germline): LNHDA, SQIVND (reference sequence). This CDR3 comprises 17 residues. V was cut by 3 bases and J by 2 bases, with 17 bases left in between. In DNA form, the CDR3 reads TGTGCCAGTAGTATTGGCAGGGGTGATTACGGCAATCAGCCCCAGCATTTT. Translation gives CASSIGRGDYGNQPQHF.

The CDR3 spells CASSLGLARNPYEQYF. As DNA, the CDR3 is TGTGCCAGCAGCTTAGGATTAGCCCGCAACCCCTACGAGCAGTACTTC. This chain links TRBV7-9 with TRBJ2-7; no clear D gene. Germline V gene sequence: CDR1 SEHNR, CDR2 FQNEAQ (reference sequence). The CDR3 spans 16 residues. Trimming took off 1 base at V and 2 bases at J, with 15 bases between the two ends.

This clone is a singleton in its sample. The genes are TRBV13 and TRBJ1-4; tentatively, D is TRBD1 (6 bases). V lost 3 bases and J lost 2, with 7 bases in between. There are 14 residues in the CDR3. The germline CDR1 and CDR2 sequences are PRHDT and FYEKMQ (reference sequence). CDR3 in DNA: TGTGCCAGCAGCTTTGGACAGACTAATGAAAAACTGTTTTTT. Residues: CASSFGQTNEKLFF.

The gene calls are TRBV2 and TRBJ1-2; maybe TRBD1 (6 bases). The CDR3 extends over 16 amino acids. The V gene's germline CDR1 is SNHLY and CDR2 FYNNEI. Trimming cost V 4 bases and J 3 bases, with 18 bases left between them. This CDR3 is CASSANRVNLDYGYTF. The CDR3 DNA reads as TGTGCCAGCAGTGCGAACAGGGTTAATTTGGACTATGGCTACACCTTC.

This chain connects TRBV27 to TRBJ1-6, with 10 positions matching TRBD1. Germline V lookup: CDR1 MNHEY, CDR2 SMNVEV (reference sequence). The V gene end was trimmed by 10 bases and the J gene end by 7 bases; junction bases not matched to a gene: 13. The CDR3 runs to 16 residues. The CDR3 sequence: CATTAGTGVGNSPLHF. The CDR3 nucleotides read TGTGCCACAACCGCCGGGACAGGGGTCGGAAATTCACCCCTCCACTTT.

This chain joins TRBV27 and TRBJ2-5; 8 bases agree with TRBD2. V lost 1 base, J lost 5 bases, and 6 bases stayed unmatched. The germline V gene has CDR1 MNHEY and CDR2 SMNVEV (reference sequence). The CDR3 sequence is 15 residues long. The CDR3 here is CASSLLTSGGETQYF. CDR3 bases: TGTGCCAGCAGTTTATTAACTAGCGGAGGGGAGACCCAGTACTTC.